These 14 T cell receptor beta chains came from one sample sequenced in a study of T cell responses to AZD1222 COVID-19 vaccine. Produced via immunoSEQ multiplex PCR; TCRdb's table is partial and in-frame only. The sample has more than 85,000 clones; roughly 90% are singletons. Source: peripheral blood, taken 28 days after the second AZD1222 dose. These receptors originate from an adult who received the AZD1222 COVID-19 vaccine.

V gene TRBV6-5 combines with J gene TRBJ2-4; possibly TRBD1 for D (6 bases). This CDR3 contains 13 residues. Germline V gene data show CDR1 as MNHEY and CDR2 as SVGAGI. Trimming took off 2 bases at V and 6 bases at J, with 8 bases between the two ends. The CDR3 region is CASSYGGTNIQYF. The DNA for the CDR3 is TGTGCCAGCAGTTACGGGGGCACAAACATTCAGTACTTC.

Here the CDR3 reads CAWSATTSGRIGELFF. For the CDR3, the DNA is TGTGCCTGGAGCGCCACCACTAGCGGGAGGATCGGGGAGCTGTTTTTT. The chain uses TRBV30 and TRBJ2-2, with 12 bases fitting TRBD2. The V gene's germline CDR1 is GTSNPN and CDR2 SVGIG (reference sequence). Trimming removed 3 bases from V and 7 bases from J; junction bases left unmatched: 9. The CDR3 is 16 residues long.

The gene calls are TRBV13 and TRBJ2-7, with D maybe TRBD1 (5 bases). The CDR3 has 13 amino acids. Germline assignment: CDR1 PRHDT and CDR2 FYEKMQ (reference sequence). Trimming pared 5 bases from V and 6 bases from J, leaving 14 bases between. In DNA, the CDR3 is TGTGCCAGCAGCCAACAGGCTCCCTCCGAGCAGTACTTC. It codes for CASSQQAPSEQYF.

The rearrangement links TRBV5-1 to TRBJ2-5; 10 nucleotides line up with TRBD1. The CDR3 runs 15 residues. V lost 5 bases, J lost 5 bases, and 9 bases stayed unmatched. CDR1 is SGHRS and CDR2 is YFSETQ in the germline V gene. The CDR3 DNA reads TGCGCCAGCAGATCCGGACAGGGGGTTTGGGAGACCCAGTACTTC. This sequence encodes CASRSGQGVWETQYF.

This clone came up a few times. The chain recombines TRBV2 with TRBJ1-1; D possibly corresponds to TRBD1 (5 bases). The V gene's germline CDR1 is SNHLY and CDR2 FYNNEI. Deletions cut 6 bases from V and 4 bases from J, with 15 bases between. The CDR3 totals 14 residues. Here the CDR3 reads CASRDPQGFTEAFF. The CDR3 DNA reads TGTGCCAGCAGGGACCCGCAGGGATTCACTGAAGCTTTCTTT. The full variable domain, rest sourced from reference TRBV2 and TRBJ1-1, is EPEVTQTPSHQVTQMGQEVILRCVPISNHLYFYWYRQILGQKVEFLVSFYNNEISEKSEIFDDQFSVERPDGSNFTLKIRSTKLEDSAMYFCASRDPQGFTEAFFGQGTRLTVV.

V gene TRBV24-1 combines with J gene TRBJ2-7, with 8 bases aligning to TRBD1. Germline V gene lookup returns CDR1 KGHDR and CDR2 SFDVKD. The CDR3 runs 17 residues. The ends lost 5 bases at V and 4 bases at J; junction bases unmatched: 15. The CDR3 loop is CATSVPALGQGLYEQYF. In nucleotides, the CDR3 is TGTGCCACCAGTGTTCCCGCTTTAGGACAGGGTCTTTACGAGCAGTACTTC.

The chain employs TRBV7-6 and TRBJ1-4; 10 bases agree with TRBD1. The length of the CDR3 is 18 residues. Germline trimming cut 3 bases from V and 2 bases from J; bases unmatched to any gene: 9. Germline CDR1 and CDR2: SGHVS and FNYEAQ. Written as DNA, the CDR3 is TGTGCCAGCAGCTTCCACCCCGGACAGGGGGAGACTAATGAAAAACTGTTTTTT. Its translation: CASSFHPGQGETNEKLFF.

The J gene is TRBJ2-3, the V gene TRBV18; TRBD2 agrees at 10 bases. V lost 4 bases and J lost 0; bases outside the gene matches: 4. The CDR3 is 16 amino acids. Germline CDR1 is KGHSH and CDR2 is LQKENI. CDR3 bases: TGTGCCAGCTCACTCGGGACTAGCGATAGCACAGATACGCAGTATTTT. Protein sequence: CASSLGTSDSTDTQYF.

This clone came up once. The V call is TRBV30, the J call TRBJ2-2; 12 bases match TRBD2. Germline trimming cut 5 bases from V and 3 bases from J; bases unmatched to any gene: 1. The CDR3 runs to 14 residues. The germline gives CDR1 GTSNPN, CDR2 SVGIG (reference sequence). The CDR3, as DNA: TGTGCCTGGGGGACTAGCGGGTACACCGGGGAGCTGTTTTTT. It codes for CAWGTSGYTGELFF.

The V and J genes are TRBV5-1 and TRBJ1-2; no clear D. Trimming took 0 bases from V and 2 from J, leaving 11 bases between them. Per the germline V gene, CDR1 is SGHRS and CDR2 is YFSETQ. The CDR3 is 15 residues long. In DNA form, the CDR3 reads TGCGCCAGCAGCTTGGAGGGCAGCCCGAACTATGGCTACACCTTC. Amino acids: CASSLEGSPNYGYTF.

The V call is TRBV25-1, the J call TRBJ1-5; D call uncertain. Between the trimmed V and J ends, which lost 9 bases and 5 bases, there was a span of 14 bases. The germline V gene has CDR1 MGHDK and CDR2 SYGVNS. The length of the CDR3 is 13 residues. CDR3 in amino acids: CARCTRLDQPQHF. CDR3 in DNA: TGTGCCAGATGCACGCGCCTGGATCAGCCCCAGCATTTT.

V is TRBV14 and J is TRBJ2-3, with D uncertain. The V end was cut by 4 bases, the J end by 1 base, with 3 bases between. The germline V gene encodes CDR1 SGHDN and CDR2 FVKESK. CDR3 size: 12 residues. The CDR3 region is CASSLGTDTQYF. Written as DNA, the CDR3 is TGTGCCAGCAGCCTAGGCACAGATACGCAGTATTTT. Variable domain in full (rest from reference TRBV14 and TRBJ2-3): EAGVTQFPSHSVIEKGQTVTLRCDPISGHDNLYWYRRVMGKEIKFLLHFVKESKQDESGMPNNRFLAERTGGTYSTLKVQPAELEDSGVYFCASSLGTDTQYFGPGTRLTVL.

The rearrangement links TRBV7-9 to TRBJ1-6; the D is unclear. CDR1 and CDR2 from the germline V gene are SEHNR and FQNEAQ (reference sequence). Deletions cut 2 bases from V and 5 bases from J, with 10 bases between. This CDR3 has 15 residues. The CDR3 sequence: CASSLLAGDNSPLHF. The CDR3, as DNA: TGTGCCAGCAGCTTACTGGCTGGCGATAATTCACCCCTCCACTTT.

This rearrangement joins TRBV6-5 to TRBJ2-7; D is perhaps TRBD2 (5 bases). V lost 4 bases to trimming and J lost 0 bases, with 10 bases between them. The germline gives CDR1 MNHEY, CDR2 SVGAGI. The CDR3 runs 14 residues. CDR3 protein: CASSSYRDSYEQYF. Written as DNA, the CDR3 is TGTGCCAGCAGTTCTTACCGGGACTCCTACGAGCAGTACTTC.